This T cell receptor beta chain came from a study of blood T cell repertoires in COVID-19. For the study at large: There were acute and convalescent COVID-19 samples, and they came from the United States, Italy and Spain. PBMCs, B-cell-depleted T cells, or T cells were the source of the cDNA or gDNA that made up the material.

The ends lost 8 bases at V and 1 base at J; junction bases unmatched: 10. Germline CDR1 and CDR2: MDHEN and SYDVKM. The CDR3 sequence is 15 residues long. The data were produced by immunoSEQ multiplex PCR, yet TCRdb's version contains in-frame clones alone and is incomplete. The profile shows about 130,000 clones, around 89% of them singletons. Seattle patients were enrolled during active infection and followed longitudinally. V is TRBV28 and J is TRBJ1-2; TRBD1 matches 7 bases. Material: peripheral blood. The sequence derives from a man aged 60-69 years with COVID-19, enrolled during active disease. The CDR3 sequence: CASALTGNLNYGYTF. For the CDR3, the DNA is TGTGCCAGCGCCCTGACAGGGAATCTTAACTATGGCTACACCTTC.